These T cell receptor beta chains were read from a single sample in a study of technical replicates of blood from several donors. The protocol was immunoSEQ multiplex PCR, while the TCRdb copy is restricted to in-frame clones and leaves out a portion. The sample yields under 20,000 clones, roughly 88% seen once. Material: PBMCs. The receptors here all came from a human donor in good health. CDR3s include the opening cysteine and the closing phenylalanine or tryptophan. The D gene is left open where the match is weak. Rows give clone size only sometimes, using once, few, many, or a class for an expanded clone.

v_call: TRBV18; j_call: TRBJ2-2; d_call: TRBD1; clone_size: once; cdr3_aa: CASLNRDRETGELFF; cdr3_nt: TGTGCCAGCCTGAACCGGGACAGGGAGACCGGGGAGCTGTTTTTT
v_call: TRBV30; j_call: TRBJ1-4; d_call: TRBD1; clone_size: -; cdr3_aa: CAWSALGQGSEKLFF; cdr3_nt: TGTGCCTGGAGTGCCTTGGGACAGGGGTCTGAAAAACTGTTTTTT
v_call: TRBV7-2; j_call: TRBJ2-7; d_call: TRBD2; clone_size: -; cdr3_aa: CASSLIAGGTYEQYF; cdr3_nt: TGTGCCAGCAGCCTTATAGCGGGAGGAACCTACGAGCAGTACTTC
v_call: TRBV7-9; j_call: TRBJ2-5; d_call: TRBD1; clone_size: -; cdr3_aa: CASSDQDRDQETQYF; cdr3_nt: TGTGCCAGCAGCGACCAGGACAGGGACCAAGAGACCCAGTACTTC
v_call: TRBV28; j_call: TRBJ2-2; d_call: TRBD2; clone_size: -; cdr3_aa: CASRGTSGRVDTGELFF; cdr3_nt: TGTGCCAGCAGGGGGACTAGCGGGAGAGTAGACACCGGGGAGCTGTTTTTT
v_call: TRBV5-1; j_call: TRBJ2-7; d_call: TRBD1; clone_size: -; cdr3_aa: CASSLGDRHEQYF; cdr3_nt: TGCGCCAGCAGCTTGGGGGACAGGCACGAGCAGTACTTC
v_call: TRBV6-1; j_call: TRBJ2-7; d_call: -; clone_size: few; cdr3_aa: CASSEAPGTSYEQYF; cdr3_nt: TGTGCCAGCAGTGAGGCCCCGGGAACTTCCTACGAGCAGTACTTC
v_call: TRBV10-3; j_call: TRBJ1-2; d_call: TRBD1; clone_size: -; cdr3_aa: CAISETGVAYGYTF; cdr3_nt: TGTGCCATCAGCGAGACAGGGGTAGCCTATGGCTACACCTTC
v_call: TRBV12-5; j_call: TRBJ2-2; d_call: -; clone_size: -; cdr3_aa: CASGLGGYTGELFF; cdr3_nt: TGTGCTAGTGGTTTGGGCGGTTACACCGGGGAGCTGTTTTTT
v_call: TRBV27; j_call: TRBJ1-5; d_call: TRBD1; clone_size: -; cdr3_aa: CASSGGQGYGPQHF; cdr3_nt: TGTGCCAGCAGTGGGGGACAGGGCTACGGGCCCCAGCATTTT
v_call: TRBV27; j_call: TRBJ2-2; d_call: TRBD2; clone_size: -; cdr3_aa: CASSYTLAGEVGELFF; cdr3_nt: TGTGCCAGCAGCTACACTTTAGCGGGAGAGGTCGGGGAGCTGTTTTTT
v_call: TRBV5-8; j_call: TRBJ1-5; d_call: -; clone_size: -; cdr3_aa: CASSLARGAHQPQHF; cdr3_nt: TGTGCCAGCAGCTTGGCCCGGGGGGCGCATCAGCCCCAGCATTTT
v_call: TRBV30; j_call: TRBJ1-5; d_call: TRBD1; clone_size: few; cdr3_aa: CACEFRDSLNQPQHF; cdr3_nt: TGTGCCTGCGAATTTAGGGACAGCCTCAATCAGCCCCAGCATTTT
v_call: TRBV9; j_call: TRBJ1-3; d_call: -; clone_size: few; cdr3_aa: CASSVEDSGNTIYF; cdr3_nt: TGTGCCAGCAGCGTCGAGGACTCTGGAAACACCATATATTTT
v_call: TRBV19; j_call: TRBJ2-7; d_call: -; clone_size: -; cdr3_aa: CASRGAPGRGVYEQYF; cdr3_nt: TGTGCCAGTAGAGGGGCCCCCGGCAGGGGGGTCTACGAGCAGTACTTC
v_call: TRBV2; j_call: TRBJ2-5; d_call: TRBD2; clone_size: -; cdr3_aa: CASRDSGQETQYF; cdr3_nt: TGTGCCAGCAGGGATAGCGGGCAAGAGACCCAGTACTTC
v_call: TRBV28; j_call: TRBJ1-3; d_call: TRBD1; clone_size: once; cdr3_aa: CASSPGQGGNTIYF; cdr3_nt: TGTGCCAGCAGCCCTGGACAGGGTGGAAACACCATATATTTT
v_call: TRBV2; j_call: TRBJ2-7; d_call: TRBD1; clone_size: few; cdr3_aa: CASSGTGGEQYF; cdr3_nt: TGTGCCAGCAGTGGGACAGGGGGGGAGCAGTACTTC
v_call: TRBV7-2; j_call: TRBJ1-1; d_call: TRBD1; clone_size: -; cdr3_aa: CASRPPGGFTEAFF; cdr3_nt: TGTGCCAGCAGACCCCCAGGGGGCTTTACTGAAGCTTTCTTT
v_call: TRBV18; j_call: TRBJ1-5; d_call: TRBD1; clone_size: -; cdr3_aa: CASSPQRGGTGGLQPQHF; cdr3_nt: TGTGCCAGCTCACCCCAGCGGGGGGGGACAGGGGGCCTTCAGCCCCAGCATTTT
v_call: TRBV6-5; j_call: TRBJ2-7; d_call: TRBD2; clone_size: -; cdr3_aa: CASSAGTSGSYEQYF; cdr3_nt: TGTGCCAGCAGCGCCGGGACTAGCGGCTCCTACGAGCAGTACTTC
v_call: TRBV19; j_call: TRBJ2-2; d_call: -; clone_size: -; cdr3_aa: CASSIPTSQRPTGELFF; cdr3_nt: TGTGCCAGTAGTATTCCGACTAGTCAAAGACCTACCGGGGAGCTGTTTTTT
v_call: TRBV18; j_call: TRBJ1-1; d_call: TRBD1; clone_size: few; cdr3_aa: CASSQGQNEAFF; cdr3_nt: TGTGCCAGCTCTCAGGGACAGAATGAAGCTTTCTTT
v_call: TRBV14; j_call: TRBJ2-7; d_call: -; clone_size: -; cdr3_aa: CASSPQEYSYEQYF; cdr3_nt: TGTGCCAGCAGCCCCCAGGAATACTCCTACGAGCAGTACTTC
v_call: TRBV5-1; j_call: TRBJ2-1; d_call: TRBD2; clone_size: once; cdr3_aa: CASSLLPGLAASSYNEQFF; cdr3_nt: TGCGCCAGCAGCTTACTTCCGGGACTAGCGGCTAGCTCCTACAATGAGCAGTTCTTC